The present entry profiles one T cell receptor (beta chain) with its context. As yet, its antigen is unknown. The data derive from a study of graft-versus-host responses after intestinal transplantation. Across the study: Multivisceral, liver-intestinal, or isolated intestinal grafts were transplanted into recipients. Induction using anti-thymocyte globulin, followed by tacrolimus and steroids for about three years, was given to all recipients.

General study findings and limits: Early post-transplant HvG declines showed an association with peak circulating GvH clone levels. Recipient bone marrow held GvH clones, some seen earlier in ileum or blood.

Trimming removed 8 bases from V and 6 bases from J, with 19 bases in between. Germline-derived CDR1 and CDR2 are SGHDN and FVKESK. The CDR3 contains 14 residues. Clones were sequenced by immunoSEQ multiplex PCR, and TCRdb holds only the in-frame ones, with some missing. The sample gives about 73,000 clones, around 87% of which show up once; about 4.3% is in the top ten. The receptor was isolated from a human donor who was the organ donor for an intestinal transplant. The chain links TRBV14 to TRBJ1-2; maybe TRBD1 (6 bases). Material: unstimulated CD8+ T cells sorted from spleen or lymph node cells, obtained before transplant. The CDR3 sequence: CASRPGHLLNGYTF. CDR3 nucleotides: TGTGCCAGCCGACCGGGACACCTCCTAAATGGCTACACCTTC.